Listed here are 18 T cell receptor beta chains from one sample, sequenced in a study of blood T cells in healthy people across ages. Using a J-beta primer mix together with a sample-barcoded 5' primer, a second PCR was run for about 7 to 12 cycles. From the 5' RACE reads, TCRdb called clonotypes with MiXCR, one entry per CDR3 protein. This table holds 450,000 to 700,000 distinct CDR3 sequences, approximately 25% found once. Sequenced: blood. Receptors originate from a woman in her 70s in good health.

The count of this clonotype is one. The J gene is TRBJ1-5, the V gene TRBV7-9; 7 nucleotides match TRBD1. CDR1 SEHNR and CDR2 FQNEAQ come from the germline V gene (reference sequence). V was pared by 5 bases and J by 5 bases, with 3 bases of the junction left unmatched. The CDR3 runs to 13 residues. DNA of the CDR3: TGTGCCAGCAGCGGGGACAGTTATCAGCCCCAGCATTTT. It specifies CASSGDSYQPQHF.

Only a few counts were recorded for this clonotype. The chain couples TRBV25-1 to TRBJ1-2; a weak D match, TRBD1 (6 bases). Germline CDR1 MGHDK, CDR2 SYGVNS. This CDR3 has 14 amino acids. Trimming stripped 1 base from V and 4 bases from J, with 10 bases between. The CDR3 region has the DNA TGTGCCAGCAGTGAATCGTACAGGGCCTATGGCTACACCTTC. Translated, it gives CASSESYRAYGYTF.

This clonotype was seen only a few times. The CDR3 sequence is CASSLGMGIEQYF. DNA of the CDR3: TGTGCCAGCAGCTTAGGTATGGGAATCGAGCAGTACTTC. The chain employs TRBV7-2 and TRBJ2-5, with D unclear. Near its end, the DNA agrees better with TRBJ2-7, so the J call may be wrong. This CDR3 region has 13 residues. Germline V gene data show CDR1 as SGHTA and CDR2 as FQGNSA.

This clonotype was observed a few times. The chain has TRBV4-2 and TRBJ1-5, with 10 nucleotides matching TRBD1. V gave up 1 base and J gave up 5 bases; unmatched junction bases: 2. Germline V lookup: CDR1 LGHNA, CDR2 YNFKEQ. CDR3 length: 15 amino acids. The CDR3 here is CASSQGDRGDQPQHF. CDR3 nucleotides: TGTGCCAGCAGCCAAGGGGACAGGGGAGATCAGCCCCAGCATTTT.

V is TRBV7-2 and J is TRBJ1-4; 9 bases are a match to TRBD1. V lost 5 bases to trimming and J lost 7 bases; unmatched junction nucleotides: 8. Germline lookup yields CDR1 SGHTA and CDR2 FQGNSA. This CDR3 contains 15 residues. The CDR3: CASSTTGQGFEKLFF. In nucleotides, the CDR3 is TGTGCCAGCAGCACTACGGGACAGGGTTTTGAAAAACTGTTTTTT.

The chain uses TRBV27 and TRBJ1-2, with D unclear. The length of the CDR3 is 13 residues. Germline V gene data show CDR1 as MNHEY and CDR2 as SMNVEV (reference sequence). V was shortened by 6 bases and J by 6 bases, with 14 bases between the two germline ends. The DNA of the CDR3 is TGTGCCAGCAGACCACGGGTAGTGGATGGCTACACCTTC. Residues: CASRPRVVDGYTF.

This chain joins TRBV6-5 and TRBJ2-7, with TRBD1 identical over 8 bases. The V gene's germline CDR1 is MNHEY and CDR2 SVGAGI. Germline trimming cut 6 bases from V and 2 bases from J; bases unmatched to any gene: 6. The CDR3 runs 14 residues. CDR3 residues: CASRRDRSPYEQYF. The DNA for the CDR3 is TGTGCCAGCAGAAGGGACAGGAGCCCCTACGAGCAGTACTTC.

This clonotype was detected a few times. The rearrangement links TRBV20-1 to TRBJ1-4; weak D call: TRBD1 (5 bases). The CDR3 spans 16 residues. Germline V lookup: CDR1 DFQATT, CDR2 SNEGSKA (reference sequence). Trimming left V 5 bases short and J 5 bases short, with 21 bases between. Here the CDR3 DNA reads TGCAGTGCTGTCTCAAACCGACAGCGTTTAAATGAAAAACTGTTTTTT. Its translation: CSAVSNRQRLNEKLFF.

J is TRBJ2-3 and V is TRBV2; no definite D call. V shed 6 bases and J shed 2 bases, with 6 bases lying between them. This CDR3 comprises 12 residues. Looked up from germline, CDR1 is SNHLY and CDR2 is FYNNEI. DNA for the CDR3: TGTGCCAGCAGATTTAACACAGATACGCAGTATTTT. Protein product: CASRFNTDTQYF. The whole variable domain, remainder taken from reference TRBV2 and TRBJ2-3, is EPEVTQTPSHQVTQMGQEVILRCVPISNHLYFYWYRQILGQKVEFLVSFYNNEISEKSEIFDDQFSVERPDGSNFTLKIRSTKLEDSAMYFCASRFNTDTQYFGPGTRLTVL.

This sequence joins TRBV9 and TRBJ2-3, with TRBD2 matching 10 bases. Germline V lookup: CDR1 SGDLS, CDR2 YYNGEE. The CDR3 contains 18 residues. V was pared by 0 bases and J by 0 bases, with 7 bases of the junction left unmatched. The CDR3, as DNA: TGTGCCAGCAGCGTAGAGGTTAGCGGGGGGACTAGCACAGATACGCAGTATTTT. Its translation: CASSVEVSGGTSTDTQYF. Using reference TRBV9 and TRBJ2-3 for the parts outside the CDR3, the full variable domain is DSGVTQTPKHLITATGQRVTLRCSPRSGDLSVYWYQQSLDQGLQFLIQYYNGEERAKGNILERFSAQQFPDLHSELNLSSLELGDSALYFCASSVEVSGGTSTDTQYFGPGTRLTVL.

This chain joins TRBV11-1 and TRBJ2-5, with 14 nucleotides matching TRBD2. The end of the DNA aligns better with TRBJ2-1, so the J call may be wrong. The CDR3 length is 15 residues. Germline CDR1 is SGHAT and CDR2 is FQDESV (reference sequence). The CDR3 DNA reads TGTGCCAGCAGCGCGGGACTAGCGGGGGTTGGTGAGCAGTTCTTC. It encodes CASSAGLAGVGEQFF.

This clonotype was counted only a few times. The J gene is TRBJ2-3, the V gene TRBV5-6, with 15 bases aligning to TRBD2. The CDR3 consists of 15 residues. V trimming: 1 base; J trimming: 8 bases; junction bases outside the gene matches: 2. Germline CDR1 and CDR2: SGHDT and YYEEEE. CDR3: CASSLRTSGGGTQYF. CDR3 bases: TGTGCCAGCAGCTTGAGGACTAGCGGGGGGGGTACGCAGTATTTT. The full variable domain, its missing parts supplied by reference TRBV5-6 and TRBJ2-3, is DAGVTQSPTHLIKTRGQQVTLRCSPKSGHDTVSWYQQALGQGPQFIFQYYEEEERQRGNFPDRFSGHQFPNYSSELNVNALLLGDSALYLCASSLRTSGGGTQYFGPGTRLTVL.

A note on this clonotype: At one of its ends the junction is not consistent with the germline gene, which may arise from a read error. The chain combines TRBV7-2 with TRBJ2-7; D gene uncertain. The CDR3 runs 15 residues. Per germline, CDR1 SGHTA and CDR2 FQGNSA. CDR3 in DNA: TGTGCCAGCAGCCGTGCCCCCCAGAATACCTACGGGCAGTACTTC. Its translation is CASSRAPQNTYGQYF.

On this clonotype itself: A junction boundary mismatches the germline segment, possibly from a read error. This chain connects TRBV7-2 to TRBJ2-5; 9 positions agree with TRBD1. CDR3 length equals 16 residues. The germline CDR1 and CDR2 sequences are SGHTA and FQGNSA. CDR3 sequence: CASSPEGQGTEETQYF. CDR3 DNA: TGCGCCAGCAGCCCAGAAGGACAGGGGACGGAAGAGACCCAGTACTTC.

This clonotype has a handful of counts. The chain links TRBV9 to TRBJ2-1, with 8 bases fitting TRBD2. The J segment lost 5 bases and the V segment lost 4 bases, leaving 5 bases of the junction unmatched. Germline loops: CDR1 SGDLS, CDR2 YYNGEE. This CDR3 spans 14 amino acids. The CDR3 protein is CASSRGGPNNEQFF. CDR3 DNA sequence: TGTGCCAGCAGCCGCGGGGGGCCAAACAATGAGCAGTTCTTC.

The CDR3 nucleotides read TGCAGTGCTAGTCCCCCGGGACAGGGATCCGGGGAGCAGTTCTTC. Its protein is CSASPPGQGSGEQFF. The chain recombines TRBV20-1 with TRBJ2-1; 9 bases agree with TRBD1. The CDR3 extends over 15 amino acids. Germline V gene data show CDR1 as DFQATT and CDR2 as SNEGSKA (reference sequence). Unmatched junction bases numbered 13, after V lost 3 bases and J lost 10 bases.

The CDR3 DNA follows: TGTGCCAGCAGCTTAAGCCTAGCGGGGACCCAAGAGACCCAGTACTTC. Encoded protein: CASSLSLAGTQETQYF. The V gene is TRBV7-2, the J gene TRBJ2-5, with 9 bases lining up with TRBD2. The V gene's germline CDR1 is SGHTA and CDR2 FQGNSA. The CDR3 sequence is 16 residues long. The V gene end was trimmed by 2 bases and the J gene end by 1 base; junction bases not matched to a gene: 5.

The chain couples TRBV10-3 to TRBJ2-1; 7 bases match TRBD2. The CDR3 is made up of 17 amino acids. J lost 0 bases, V lost 0 bases, and 5 bases had no gene match. Germline values: CDR1 ENHRY, CDR2 SYGVKD. CDR3: CAISESLGGSSYNEQFF. CDR3 sequence (DNA): TGTGCCATCAGTGAGTCGTTGGGGGGGAGCTCCTACAATGAGCAGTTCTTC.